The 26 T cell receptor beta chains listed next were all sequenced from one sample in a study of T cell responses to AZD1222 COVID-19 vaccine. Libraries were prepared by immunoSEQ multiplex PCR; TCRdb keeps only in-frame clonotypes and omits some of them. Of 100,000 to 120,000 clones listed, less than 90% were seen once; the top ten hold roughly 1.6%. This specimen consisted of peripheral blood, obtained on day 0 of AZD1222 vaccination. All receptors come from an adult in good health.

V usage is TRBV5-1 and J usage is TRBJ2-1, with unresolved D. This CDR3 contains 15 residues. V lost 2 bases and J 8 bases, leaving 17 bases between the germline ends. The V gene's germline CDR1 is SGHRS and CDR2 YFSETQ. The CDR3 sequence: CASSLQTSFRDEQFF. CDR3 coding DNA: TGCGCCAGCAGCTTACAGACGTCCTTTCGAGATGAGCAGTTCTTC.

The genes are TRBV6-1 and TRBJ2-7, with 12 positions matching TRBD2. The CDR3 is 16 residues long. CDR1 MNHNS and CDR2 SASEGT come from the germline V gene. Trimming removed 0 bases from V and 9 bases from J; junction bases left unmatched: 9. As DNA, the CDR3 is TGTGCCAGCAGTGAAGCGGCACTAGCGGGAGGAAGTACGCAGTACTTC. This codes for CASSEAALAGGSTQYF.

This chain links TRBV4-1 with TRBJ2-1; 10 bases agree with TRBD2. Germline V gene sequence: CDR1 MGHRA, CDR2 YSYEKL. This CDR3 region has 16 residues. J was trimmed by 4 bases and V by 0 bases; bases with no gene match: 3. The CDR3 nucleotides read TGCGCCAGCAGCCAAGATGAACTAGCGGGGTACAATGAGCAGTTCTTC. It translates to CASSQDELAGYNEQFF.

As regards this clone: One end of the junction fails to match germline, which may point to a read error. The chain uses TRBV12-5 and TRBJ1-6; D gene unclear. Germline values: CDR1 LGHNT, CDR2 FRNRAP. The CDR3 spans 13 residues. The CDR3 DNA reads TGTGCTAGTGGTTTGGCCCCGGGCCTACGGGCGACCTTT. This sequence encodes CASGLAPGLRATF.

DNA for the CDR3: TGCGCCAGCAGCCAAGATCAACCAGGGCTTGGGGTGGGCTACACCTTC. Its translation: CASSQDQPGLGVGYTF. The rearrangement uses TRBV4-1 and TRBJ1-2, with D perhaps matching TRBD1 (5 bases). V lost 0 bases and J 8 bases, leaving 19 bases between the germline ends. This CDR3 is built from 16 residues. Germline CDR1 MGHRA, CDR2 YSYEKL.

The rearrangement links TRBV2 to TRBJ1-3; D ambiguous. The V gene's germline CDR1 is SNHLY and CDR2 FYNNEI. The CDR3 is 15 amino acids. V gave up 4 bases and J gave up 3 bases, with 13 bases separating them. CDR3 in amino acids: CASSAREGGGNTIYF. The CDR3 nucleotides read TGTGCCAGCAGTGCCCGGGAGGGTGGTGGAAACACCATATATTTT.

This chain joins TRBV30 and TRBJ2-1; D unclear. V was clipped by 0 bases and J by 8 bases, with 8 bases between them. This CDR3 contains 12 residues. From germline, CDR1 is GTSNPN and CDR2 SVGIG (reference sequence). The CDR3 reads CAWSVTGDEQFF. The CDR3 DNA reads as TGTGCCTGGAGTGTAACCGGCGATGAGCAGTTCTTC.

This rearrangement joins TRBV4-1 to TRBJ1-1, with D uncertain. Germline CDR1 is MGHRA and CDR2 is YSYEKL. This CDR3 region has 15 residues. The ends were cut back, 3 bases at V and 3 bases at J, with 14 bases in the middle. DNA for the CDR3: TGCGCCAGCAGCCATGAGGGCCGCTTCGACACTGAAGCTTTCTTT. Protein sequence: CASSHEGRFDTEAFF.

The chain combines TRBV28 with TRBJ1-2; TRBD1 aligns across 11 bases. The V gene's germline CDR1 is MDHEN and CDR2 SYDVKM. The J segment lost 6 bases and the V segment lost 6 bases, leaving 9 bases of the junction unmatched. The CDR3 loop spans 15 amino acids. The CDR3 loop reads CASRAGTGGVHGYTF. CDR3 sequence (DNA): TGTGCCAGCAGGGCTGGGACAGGGGGAGTCCATGGCTACACCTTC.

CDR3: CATQILRQQYF. DNA for the CDR3: TGTGCCACGCAGATCCTAAGACAGCAGTACTTC. The rearrangement links TRBV28 to TRBJ2-7; D not resolved. The V and J ends lost 10 bases and 8 bases respectively, with 15 bases between them. This CDR3 region has 11 residues. From germline, CDR1 is MDHEN and CDR2 SYDVKM.

The chain is built from TRBV2 and TRBJ1-2, with D uncertain. Trimming removed 5 bases at V and 7 bases at J, with 14 bases between. Germline assignment: CDR1 SNHLY and CDR2 FYNNEI. The CDR3 covers 13 residues. The CDR3 DNA reads TGTGCCAGCAGTAACGAGCAATCCGGTGGCTACACCTTC. Its translation: CASSNEQSGGYTF.

The chain couples TRBV27 to TRBJ2-7; D unresolved. Germline CDR1 is MNHEY and CDR2 is SMNVEV (reference sequence). Trimming removed 10 bases from V and 0 bases from J, with 16 bases in between. The length of the CDR3 is 14 residues. CDR3 residues: CATQQTLSSYEQYF. The CDR3 DNA follows: TGTGCCACCCAGCAAACGTTGAGCTCCTACGAGCAGTACTTC.

This clone was counted a single time. The V and J genes are TRBV14 and TRBJ1-1; D gene unclear. V lost 0 bases and J 7 bases, leaving 12 bases between the germline ends. CDR1 is SGHDN, CDR2 FVKESK, per germline. The CDR3 contains 14 residues. CDR3 in amino acids: CASSQDTARGEAFF. DNA for the CDR3: TGTGCCAGCAGCCAAGATACAGCCCGGGGTGAAGCTTTCTTT.

The V call is TRBV19, the J call TRBJ1-5; the D is unclear. CDR1 is LNHDA and CDR2 is SQIVND in the germline V gene (reference sequence). V was pared by 10 bases and J by 4 bases, with 23 bases between. The CDR3 extends over 16 amino acids. CDR3 coding DNA: TGTGCCACCTTCCAACCGGGAAAAAATTTTAATCAGCCCCAGCATTTT. The encoded protein is CATFQPGKNFNQPQHF.

The rearrangement uses TRBV3-1 (or the pseudogene TRBV3-2) and TRBJ2-1; 8 bases line up with TRBD1. The germline gives CDR1 LGHDT, CDR2 YNNKEL (reference sequence). The CDR3 has 17 residues. The V segment lost 3 bases and the J segment 5 bases; nucleotides outside the gene matches: 12. The CDR3 nucleotides read TGTGCCAGCAGCCATGCCCTGGGACAGGCGAAGGACAATGAGCAGTTCTTC. This codes for CASSHALGQAKDNEQFF.

V and J are TRBV27 and TRBJ1-6; maybe TRBD1 (5 bases). The CDR3 length is 17 residues. Germline-derived CDR1 and CDR2 are MNHEY and SMNVEV (reference sequence). Trimming removed 5 bases from V and 5 bases from J, with 19 bases in between. The CDR3 region is CASSRGGGWGDNSPLHF. The CDR3, as DNA: TGTGCCAGCAGTCGCGGGGGGGGATGGGGCGATAATTCACCCCTCCACTTT.

The genes are TRBV9 and TRBJ2-7; 8 bases agree with TRBD2. CDR1 and CDR2 (germline): SGDLS, YYNGEE. V lost 0 bases, J lost 2 bases, and 4 bases stayed unmatched. The CDR3 contains 15 residues. CDR3 coding DNA: TGTGCCAGCAGCGTAGAACCGGGAGGGGCCTACGAGCAGTACTTC. Translation gives CASSVEPGGAYEQYF.

The gene calls are TRBV5-1 and TRBJ1-2, with D possibly TRBD1 on 6 matching bases. Trimming removed 1 base at V and 2 bases at J, with 9 bases between. Germline-derived CDR1 and CDR2 are SGHRS and YFSETQ. The CDR3 consists of 14 residues. CDR3 protein: CASSLNQGNYGYTF. CDR3 coding DNA: TGCGCCAGCAGCTTGAATCAGGGGAACTATGGCTACACCTTC.

The chain joins TRBV15 to TRBJ2-7; maybe TRBD2 (5 bases). V dropped 1 base and J dropped 6 bases, with 10 bases sitting between them. The V gene's germline CDR1 is LNHNV and CDR2 YYDKDF (reference sequence). This CDR3 region has 13 residues. This CDR3 is CATSRARGSEQYF. CDR3 coding DNA: TGTGCCACCAGCAGAGCTCGTGGGAGCGAGCAGTACTTC.

The table lists this clone with a few counts. The chain uses TRBV12-3 or TRBV12-4 and TRBJ1-1; tentative D call: TRBD1 (6 bases). The ends were cut back, 6 bases at V and 1 base at J, with 9 bases in the middle. The CDR3 sequence is 13 residues long. The DNA of the CDR3 is TGTGCCAGCAGGTCGACAGGGAACACTGAAGCTTTCTTT. Translated, it gives CASRSTGNTEAFF.

This clone is a singleton in its sample. This rearrangement joins TRBV24-1 to TRBJ2-3; TRBD2 matches at 7 bases. The germline V gene encodes CDR1 KGHDR and CDR2 SFDVKD. After removal of 4 bases from V and 8 bases from J, the junction contained 5 bases not matched to a gene. This CDR3 is 13 amino acids long. CDR3 protein: CATSELGGVTQYF. CDR3 nucleotides: TGTGCCACCAGTGAGCTGGGGGGGGTTACGCAGTATTTT.

The J gene is TRBJ1-1, the V gene TRBV6-5; 7 bases map to TRBD1. This CDR3 region has 15 residues. Losses at the gene ends were 6 bases for V and 4 bases for J; bases not matched to a gene: 11. Germline V gene sequence: CDR1 MNHEY, CDR2 SVGAGI. The DNA for the CDR3 is TGTGCCAGCAGAGACCACAGGGGTAGGATCACTGAAGCTTTCTTT. Encoded protein: CASRDHRGRITEAFF.

The chain uses TRBV3-1 (or the pseudogene TRBV3-2) and TRBJ1-2; 8 bases map to TRBD1. Trimming removed 2 bases from V and 8 bases from J; junction bases left unmatched: 4. Germline V gene data show CDR1 as LGHDT and CDR2 as YNNKEL (reference sequence). The CDR3 consists of 13 residues. In nucleotides, the CDR3 is TGTGCCAGCAGCCAATCGACAGGGGCCGGCTACACCTTC. It specifies CASSQSTGAGYTF.

The rearrangement links TRBV14 to TRBJ1-1; D not resolved. Germline V gives CDR1 SGHDN, CDR2 FVKESK. The CDR3 totals 14 residues. Trimming removed 1 base at V and 0 bases at J, with 6 bases between. This chain's CDR3 is CASSQAGMNTEAFF. CDR3 in DNA: TGTGCCAGCAGCCAAGCGGGCATGAACACTGAAGCTTTCTTT.

J is TRBJ1-4 and V is TRBV3-1 (or the pseudogene TRBV3-2), with D hard to call. Germline V gives CDR1 LGHDT, CDR2 YNNKEL (reference sequence). This CDR3 contains 14 residues. The V gene lost 2 bases and the J gene lost 4 bases, with 8 bases spanning the gap. CDR3: CASSQFNSNEKLFF. DNA for the CDR3: TGTGCCAGCAGCCAATTCAACAGTAATGAAAAACTGTTTTTT.

The rearrangement links TRBV11-2 to TRBJ1-4, with unresolved D. The CDR3 consists of 16 residues. The germline V and J ends were trimmed by 1 base and 5 bases, with 14 bases remaining between them. Germline CDR1 SGHAT, CDR2 FQNNGV. For the CDR3, the DNA is TGTGCCAGCAGCTTAGGATACCAGGCCCAGAATGAAAAACTGTTTTTT. Protein: CASSLGYQAQNEKLFF.